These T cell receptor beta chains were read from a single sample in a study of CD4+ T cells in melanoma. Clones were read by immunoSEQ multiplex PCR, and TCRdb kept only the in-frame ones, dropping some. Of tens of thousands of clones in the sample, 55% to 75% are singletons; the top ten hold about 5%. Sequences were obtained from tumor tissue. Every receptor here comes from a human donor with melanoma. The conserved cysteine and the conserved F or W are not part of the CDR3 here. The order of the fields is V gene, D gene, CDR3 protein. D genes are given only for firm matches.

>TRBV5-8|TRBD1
ANTGGYIQY
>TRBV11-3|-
ASSFGGANVLT
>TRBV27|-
ASSFNAAGELF
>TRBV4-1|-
ASSLNDLTVSYGYT
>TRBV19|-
ASSNPRGTEAF
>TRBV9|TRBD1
ASSLTGGSTEAF
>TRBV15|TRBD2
ATSGVSGGPIEQF
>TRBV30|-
AWSVVGLDYGYT
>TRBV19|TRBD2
ASSTPGGGPNEQF
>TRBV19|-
ASTHRGGPGDEQY
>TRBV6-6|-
ASSRQSTNEKLF
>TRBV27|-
ASSPDGQETQY
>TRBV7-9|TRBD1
ASSIRQGSSYNEQF
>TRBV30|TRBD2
AWRTTSGNIYEQY
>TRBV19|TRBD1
ATKTGTVLAEAF
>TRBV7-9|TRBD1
ASSLAVTGDQPQH